Each of the 16 T cell receptor beta chains below was sequenced from the same sample in a study of T cell repertoires in cytomegalovirus infection. TCRdb reprocessed the reads with MiXCR, giving one entry per CDR3 protein. The sample includes 200,000 to 300,000 distinct CDR3 sequences, about 12% of them seen just once. Source material: PBMCs. All receptors derive from a human donor in good health (CMV status not recorded). Some clones in this sample may be carry-over from other donors' samples.

V gene TRBV29-1 combines with J gene TRBJ2-2, with unresolved D. V lost 6 bases to trimming and J lost 2 bases, with 13 bases between them. CDR1 is SQVTM, CDR2 ANQGSEA, per germline. This CDR3 contains 14 residues. The CDR3 spells CSVGSQTNTGELFF. The CDR3 coding sequence is TGCAGCGTGGGGTCTCAGACTAACACCGGGGAGCTGTTTTTT.

This clonotype occurred a few times. CDR3 loop: CASSLASGTNYNEQFF. DNA for the CDR3: TGTGCCAGCAGTTTGGCCTCCGGGACCAACTACAATGAGCAGTTCTTC. The chain combines TRBV12-3 or TRBV12-4 with TRBJ2-1, with D tentatively TRBD1 or TRBD2 (5 bases each). With 3 bases removed from V and 3 bases from J, the gap between germline ends came to 15 bases. This CDR3 has 16 amino acids.

This clonotype showed up many times. V usage is TRBV6-1 and J usage is TRBJ2-3, with unresolved D. Germline values: CDR1 MNHNS, CDR2 SASEGT. Trimming removed 5 bases from V and 2 bases from J, with 14 bases in between. This CDR3 is 15 amino acids long. As DNA, the CDR3 is TGTGCCAGCAGTACCGACGACTCGCCCACAGATACGCAGTATTTT. It translates to CASSTDDSPTDTQYF.

This clonotype was detected a few times. DNA of the CDR3: TGTGCCAGCAGGGCCACAGGGTATCAGCCCCAGCATTTT. As protein: CASRATGYQPQHF. The J gene is TRBJ1-5, the V gene TRBV28; D possibly corresponds to TRBD1 (6 bases). Germline CDR1 MDHEN, CDR2 SYDVKM. V shed 6 bases and J shed 5 bases, with 11 bases lying between them. CDR3 size: 13 residues.

V gene TRBV7-2 combines with J gene TRBJ2-5, with 10 bases matching TRBD2. The CDR3 runs to 16 residues. Germline trimming cut 0 bases from V and 1 base from J; bases unmatched to any gene: 2. The germline CDR1 and CDR2 sequences are SGHTA and FQGNSA. CDR3 nucleotides: TGTGCCAGCAGCTTAGCGGCTAGCGGGGGCCAAGAGACCCAGTACTTC. This sequence encodes CASSLAASGGQETQYF.

There are many counts of this clonotype. This chain connects TRBV7-2 to TRBJ2-2; 8 positions agree with TRBD2. Germline CDR1 SGHTA, CDR2 FQGNSA. This CDR3 has 17 residues. The trim removed 5 bases at V and 6 bases at J, leaving 14 bases unmatched. The CDR3: CASSALAGLGPSGELFF. The CDR3, as DNA: TGTGCCAGCAGCGCCCTTGCGGGACTAGGTCCCTCCGGGGAGCTGTTTTTT.

This clonotype was observed many times. This chain joins TRBV15 and TRBJ2-6; 7 nucleotides line up with TRBD1. There are 17 residues in the CDR3. Germline V CDR1 and CDR2: LNHNV, YYDKDF (reference sequence). Germline trimming cut 5 bases from V and 3 bases from J; bases unmatched to any gene: 10. CDR3 protein: CATSVRQGRNGANVLTF. The CDR3 DNA reads TGTGCCACCAGCGTTAGACAGGGAAGAAATGGGGCCAACGTCCTGACTTTC. The full variable domain, its missing parts supplied by reference TRBV15 and TRBJ2-6, is DAMVIQNPRYQVTQFGKPVTLSCSQTLNHNVMYWYQQKSSQAPKLLFHYYDKDFNNEADTPDNFQSRRPNTSFCFLDIRSPGLGDTAMYLCATSVRQGRNGANVLTFGAGSRLTVL.

This clonotype has only a few counts. This chain links TRBV29-1 with TRBJ1-5; no reliable D call. The CDR3 spans 10 residues. In germline, CDR1 is SQVTM, CDR2 ANQGSEA. V lost 7 bases and J lost 7, with 8 bases in between. CDR3 sequence reads: CSAGGQPQHF. In DNA form, the CDR3 reads TGCAGCGCCGGAGGGCAGCCCCAGCATTTT. Variable domain in full (rest from reference TRBV29-1 and TRBJ1-5): SAVISQKPSRDICQRGTSLTIQCQVDSQVTMMFWYRQQPGQSLTLIATANQGSEATYESGFVIDKFPISRPNLTFSTLTVSNMSPEDSSIYLCSAGGQPQHFGDGTRLSIL.

This clonotype was found many times. The rearrangement joins TRBV7-2 to TRBJ2-7; D ambiguous. The V end was cut by 1 base, the J end by 4 bases, with 8 bases between. This CDR3 spans 13 amino acids. Germline V gene sequence: CDR1 SGHTA, CDR2 FQGNSA. CDR3 sequence reads: CASSLEMEYEQYF. In nucleotides, the CDR3 is TGTGCCAGCAGCTTAGAGATGGAATACGAGCAGTACTTC.

The chain is built from TRBV9 and TRBJ2-7; 10 bases line up with TRBD2. V gave up 3 bases and J gave up 7 bases; unmatched junction bases: 10. From germline, CDR1 is SGDLS and CDR2 YYNGEE. CDR3 length: 15 residues. CDR3 residues: CASSDGLAGVREQYF. The CDR3 nucleotides read TGTGCCAGCAGCGACGGGCTAGCGGGAGTTCGAGAGCAGTACTTC. The entire variable domain, with the rest obtained from reference TRBV9 and TRBJ2-7, is as follows: DSGVTQTPKHLITATGQRVTLRCSPRSGDLSVYWYQQSLDQGLQFLIQYYNGEERAKGNILERFSAQQFPDLHSELNLSSLELGDSALYFCASSDGLAGVREQYFGPGTRLTVT.

This clonotype was found many times. This sequence joins TRBV7-2 and TRBJ2-7, with 11 bases aligning to TRBD1. The CDR3 is made up of 16 amino acids. V was pared by 5 bases and J by 0 bases, with 6 bases of the junction left unmatched. CDR1 is SGHTA, CDR2 FQGNSA, per germline. In nucleotides, the CDR3 is TGTGCCAGCAGCCGTCCCGGGACAGGGGGCTCCTACGAGCAGTACTTC. It translates to CASSRPGTGGSYEQYF.

At least ten counts were recorded for this clonotype. The CDR3 sequence: CATSAGAQETQYF. The CDR3 DNA is TGTGCCACCAGTGCGGGGGCACAAGAGACCCAGTACTTC. V and J are TRBV24-1 and TRBJ2-5, with D possibly being TRBD1 or TRBD2 (6 bases each). Looked up from germline, CDR1 is KGHDR and CDR2 is SFDVKD. The V end was cut by 5 bases, the J end by 2 bases, with 8 bases between. This CDR3 spans 13 amino acids.

The sample holds many counts of this clonotype. The chain uses TRBV28 and TRBJ2-1; D is possibly TRBD2 (6 bases). The CDR3 extends over 15 amino acids. Trimming took 4 bases from V and 1 from J, leaving 11 bases between them. Germline CDR1 reads MDHEN; CDR2 reads SYDVKM. This CDR3 is CASSSRGGSYNEQFF. As DNA, the CDR3 is TGTGCCAGCAGTTCACGTGGAGGGTCCTACAATGAGCAGTTCTTC.

The chain links TRBV5-1 to TRBJ2-1; TRBD1 might be the D (5 bases). The CDR3 runs to 15 residues. Germline lookup yields CDR1 SGHRS and CDR2 YFSETQ. V was trimmed by 0 bases and J by 0 bases, leaving 7 bases between them. The CDR3 spells CASSLDTGSYNEQFF. CDR3 bases: TGCGCCAGCAGCTTGGACACAGGCTCCTACAATGAGCAGTTCTTC.

J is TRBJ2-5 and V is TRBV29-1; TRBD1 might be the D (6 bases). The length of the CDR3 is 12 residues. V was trimmed by 3 bases and J by 7 bases, leaving 12 bases between them. Germline CDR1 reads SQVTM; CDR2 reads ANQGSEA. The CDR3 sequence is CSVEIQGRTQYF. The CDR3 bases are TGCAGCGTTGAGATACAGGGCAGGACCCAGTACTTC.

The sample holds many counts of this clonotype. The chain is built from TRBV6-1 and TRBJ1-1; TRBD1 might be the D (6 bases). The germline CDR1 and CDR2 sequences are MNHNS and SASEGT. V was shortened by 7 bases and J by 4 bases, with 16 bases between the two germline ends. This CDR3 spans 14 amino acids. DNA of the CDR3: TGTGCCAGCACTCGAGAAGGGGGGTCCACTGAAGCTTTCTTT. Encoded protein: CASTREGGSTEAFF.